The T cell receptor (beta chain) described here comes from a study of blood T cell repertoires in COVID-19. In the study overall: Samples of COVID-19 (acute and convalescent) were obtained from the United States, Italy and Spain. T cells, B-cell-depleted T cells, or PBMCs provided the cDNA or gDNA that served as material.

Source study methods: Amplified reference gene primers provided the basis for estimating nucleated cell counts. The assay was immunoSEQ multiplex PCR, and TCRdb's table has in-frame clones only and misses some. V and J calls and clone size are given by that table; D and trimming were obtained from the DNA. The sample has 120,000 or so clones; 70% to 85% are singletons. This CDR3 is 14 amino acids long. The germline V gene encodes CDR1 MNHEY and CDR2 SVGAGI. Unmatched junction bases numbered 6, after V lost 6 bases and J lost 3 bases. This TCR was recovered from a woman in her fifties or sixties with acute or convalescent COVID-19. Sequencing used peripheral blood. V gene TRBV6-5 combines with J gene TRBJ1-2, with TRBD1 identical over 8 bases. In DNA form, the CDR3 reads TGTGCCAGCAGCCGGACAGGGACGGACTATGGCTACACCTTC. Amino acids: CASSRTGTDYGYTF.